The next 24 T cell receptor beta chains were all read from a single sample in a study of blood T cell repertoires in COVID-19. Clones were sequenced by immunoSEQ multiplex PCR, and TCRdb holds only the in-frame ones, with some missing. The repertoire includes roughly 250,000 clones, roughly nine tenths of them detected once, and around 10% sits in the top ten. The sequenced sample was peripheral blood. These receptors were obtained from a man in his forties who had recovered from COVID-19.

The V gene is TRBV2, the J gene TRBJ2-3; 8 bases are shared with TRBD2. Trimming removed 4 bases from V and 2 bases from J; junction bases left unmatched: 5. The CDR3 loop spans 15 amino acids. Germline CDR1 SNHLY, CDR2 FYNNEI. The CDR3 DNA reads TGTGCCAGCAGTGGAGGGCGGGGGGCCACAGATACGCAGTATTTT. Residues: CASSGGRGATDTQYF. Drawing the rest from reference TRBV2 and TRBJ2-3, the complete variable domain is EPEVTQTPSHQVTQMGQEVILRCVPISNHLYFYWYRQILGQKVEFLVSFYNNEISEKSEIFDDQFSVERPDGSNFTLKIRSTKLEDSAMYFCASSGGRGATDTQYFGPGTRLTVL.

The chain is built from TRBV12-5 and TRBJ1-1; TRBD1 matches 7 bases. V was pared by 3 bases and J by 1 base, with 11 bases of the junction left unmatched. The CDR3 length is 17 residues. CDR1 is LGHNT and CDR2 is FRNRAP in the germline V gene. The CDR3 region has the DNA TGTGCTAGTGGTTTTATAACCGGGACAGAGACGAACACTGAAGCTTTCTTT. It yields the protein CASGFITGTETNTEAFF.

V usage is TRBV25-1 and J usage is TRBJ1-2; 8 nucleotides line up with TRBD1. Germline assignment: CDR1 MGHDK and CDR2 SYGVNS. This CDR3 region has 15 residues. V shed 6 bases and J 1 base; nucleotides not matched to a gene: 7. The CDR3 sequence: CASSPPTGVNYGYTF. CDR3 DNA: TGTGCCAGCAGCCCCCCGACAGGGGTTAACTATGGCTACACCTTC.

This chain connects TRBV9 to TRBJ1-2; 9 bases match TRBD1. CDR3 length: 17 residues. Per germline, CDR1 SGDLS and CDR2 YYNGEE. With 3 bases clipped from V and 5 bases from J, the junction kept 14 bases outside the gene matches. CDR3 sequence reads: CASSERDRAFIGYGYTF. CDR3 in DNA: TGTGCCAGCAGCGAGCGGGACAGGGCTTTTATTGGGTATGGCTACACCTTC.

A few counts support this clone. V is TRBV4-1 and J is TRBJ1-6, with unresolved D. The germline gives CDR1 MGHRA, CDR2 YSYEKL. The length of the CDR3 is 15 residues. Trimming pared 0 bases from V and 11 bases from J, leaving 14 bases between. The CDR3 loop reads CASSQDFGIGTPLHF. The CDR3, as DNA: TGCGCCAGCAGCCAAGATTTCGGGATCGGGACACCCCTCCACTTT.

The chain is built from TRBV2 and TRBJ2-2, with D possibly TRBD2 on 7 matching bases. Germline loops: CDR1 SNHLY, CDR2 FYNNEI. The germline V and J ends were trimmed by 6 bases and 4 bases, with 15 bases remaining between them. This CDR3 contains 15 residues. CDR3 nucleotide sequence: TGTGCCAGCAGGGGGGCGGGAGTGGTCACCGGGGAGCTGTTTTTT. It specifies CASRGAGVVTGELFF.

The genes are TRBV23-1 and TRBJ2-1; D possibly corresponds to TRBD1 (6 bases). TRBV23-1 is recorded as an ORF, its role being uncertain. Trimming cost V 4 bases and J 0 bases, with 31 bases left between them. The CDR3 totals 22 residues. This CDR3 reads CASSRKRGGRDVGLGSYNEQFF. DNA of the CDR3: TGCGCCAGCAGTCGAAAACGAGGGGGAAGAGACGTGGGCTTGGGCTCCTACAATGAGCAGTTCTTC.

This chain joins TRBV7-2 and TRBJ1-1; tentative D call: TRBD1 (6 bases). Trimming took off 2 bases at V and 5 bases at J, with 9 bases between the two ends. In germline, CDR1 is SGHTA, CDR2 FQGNSA. The CDR3 totals 13 residues. The CDR3 sequence: CASSLNTGTEAFF. The DNA for the CDR3 is TGTGCCAGCAGCTTAAATACAGGGACTGAAGCTTTCTTT. The variable domain in full, with the rest retrieved from reference TRBV7-2 and TRBJ1-1, is GAGVSQSPSNKVTEKGKDVELRCDPISGHTALYWYRQSLGQGLEFLIYFQGNSAPDKSGLPSDRFSAERTGGSVSTLTIQRTQQEDSAVYLCASSLNTGTEAFFGQGTRLTVV.

The gene calls are TRBV15 and TRBJ2-5, with D perhaps matching TRBD1 (6 bases). Germline CDR1 LNHNV, CDR2 YYDKDF (reference sequence). Between the trimmed V and J ends, which lost 4 bases and 4 bases, there was a span of 13 bases. This CDR3 contains 14 residues. CDR3 residues: CATSKTGSAETQYF. The CDR3 nucleotides are TGTGCCACCAGCAAAACAGGGTCGGCAGAGACCCAGTACTTC.

The CDR3 coding sequence is TGCGCCAGCACGGGTTCGAATGAGCAGTTCTTC. Translation gives CASTGSNEQFF. This sequence joins TRBV4-1 and TRBJ2-1; D gene uncertain. CDR1 and CDR2 (germline): MGHRA, YSYEKL. The CDR3 has 11 residues. V lost 7 bases and J lost 7, with 8 bases in between.

V gene TRBV6-5 combines with J gene TRBJ1-2, with unresolved D. Germline values: CDR1 MNHEY, CDR2 SVGAGI. Trimming shortened V by 2 bases and J by 4 bases, and 14 bases separated the two germline ends. This CDR3 is 15 amino acids long. The CDR3 nucleotides are TGTGCCAGCAGTTACCCTTCTGGAGGTTCCTATGGCTACACCTTC. Protein product: CASSYPSGGSYGYTF.

The CDR3 sequence: CAWSVRLGGRTRTDTQYF. For the CDR3, the DNA is TGTGCCTGGAGTGTACGGCTCGGGGGGCGCACTCGCACAGATACGCAGTATTTT. The chain joins TRBV30 to TRBJ2-3; the D gene is possibly TRBD2 (7 bases). V lost 0 bases to trimming and J lost 1 base, with 20 bases between them. Per the germline V gene, CDR1 is GTSNPN and CDR2 is SVGIG (reference sequence). The CDR3 length is 18 residues. The entire variable domain, with the rest obtained from reference TRBV30 and TRBJ2-3, is as follows: SQTIHQWPATLVQPVGSPLSLECTVEGTSNPNLYWYRQAAGRGLQLLFYSVGIGQISSEVPQNLSASRPQDRQFILSSKKLLLSDSGFYLCAWSVRLGGRTRTDTQYFGPGTRLTVL.

V usage is TRBV18 and J usage is TRBJ2-7, with 10 bases that match TRBD1. J was trimmed by 5 bases and V by 5 bases; bases with no gene match: 6. CDR3 length: 14 amino acids. CDR1 KGHSH and CDR2 LQKENI come from the germline V gene. CDR3 DNA: TGTGCCAGCTCATACGACAGGGGGCGGGACGAGCAGTACTTC. Its protein product is CASSYDRGRDEQYF.

The chain is built from TRBV19 and TRBJ2-7; the D gene is possibly TRBD2 (6 bases). CDR1 and CDR2 (germline): LNHDA, SQIVND (reference sequence). CDR3 length: 14 amino acids. V was pared by 5 bases and J by 0 bases, with 11 bases between. The CDR3 region is CASSRSGSSYEQYF. The CDR3 region has the DNA TGTGCCAGTAGTCGGTCCGGGAGCTCCTACGAGCAGTACTTC.

The V gene is TRBV7-2, the J gene TRBJ2-7; D is perhaps TRBD1 (5 bases). V lost 5 bases and J 2 bases, leaving 19 bases between the germline ends. The germline V gene has CDR1 SGHTA and CDR2 FQGNSA. The CDR3 runs 16 residues. The CDR3 coding sequence is TGTGCCAGCAGCACCTCTACGACAGCTCCTCCCTACGAGCAGTACTTC. This translates into CASSTSTTAPPYEQYF.

The V and J genes are TRBV5-1 and TRBJ2-7; 10 positions match TRBD1. Germline V gene data show CDR1 as SGHRS and CDR2 as YFSETQ. Unmatched junction bases numbered 8, after V lost 4 bases and J lost 7 bases. The CDR3 is made up of 14 amino acids. DNA for the CDR3: TGCGCCAGCAGCCTGCCGGGACAGGGGAAAGAGCAGTACTTC. It translates to CASSLPGQGKEQYF.

The J gene is TRBJ2-5, the V gene TRBV5-1, with 8 bases identical to TRBD1. Trimming cost V 2 bases and J 9 bases; bases outside gene matches: 12. Germline CDR1 reads SGHRS; CDR2 reads YFSETQ. This CDR3 contains 15 residues. The CDR3 sequence: CASSLGDSRQGSQYF. The CDR3 DNA reads TGCGCCAGCAGCTTAGGTGACTCCCGACAGGGGTCCCAGTACTTC.

This chain joins TRBV6-5 and TRBJ2-7; the D gene is possibly TRBD2 (5 bases). Trimming removed 6 bases at V and 4 bases at J, with 10 bases between. This CDR3 spans 12 amino acids. CDR1 is MNHEY, CDR2 SVGAGI, per germline. CDR3 sequence: CASSRPGYEQYF. The CDR3 DNA sequence: TGTGCCAGCAGCCGCCCGGGGTACGAGCAGTACTTC.

The chain carries TRBV4-1 and TRBJ2-5; TRBD2 agrees at 7 bases. Germline-derived CDR1 and CDR2 are MGHRA and YSYEKL. The CDR3 consists of 17 residues. The trim removed 1 base at V and 5 bases at J, leaving 13 bases unmatched. The CDR3 nucleotides read TGCGCCAGCAGCCAAGTGATAGGCGGGGGTCCCCGGGAGACCCAGTACTTC. It is translated as CASSQVIGGGPRETQYF.

This clone showed up just a few times. The rearrangement joins TRBV7-6 to TRBJ2-2, with 7 bases identical to TRBD2. The V gene's germline CDR1 is SGHVS and CDR2 FNYEAQ. This CDR3 is built from 16 residues. The V segment lost 1 base and the J segment 4 bases; nucleotides outside the gene matches: 6. The CDR3 sequence is CASSLGEGLSTGELFF. The CDR3 DNA is TGTGCCAGCAGCTTAGGGGAGGGACTTAGCACCGGGGAGCTGTTTTTT.

The rearrangement uses TRBV5-4 and TRBJ2-7; TRBD1 agrees at 10 bases. The CDR3 has 16 amino acids. Trimming removed 3 bases from V and 5 bases from J; junction bases left unmatched: 11. Looked up from germline, CDR1 is SGHNT and CDR2 is YYREEE (reference sequence). The DNA for the CDR3 is TGTGCCAGCAGCTGGGGGGGGACAGGGGCTCGGGACGAGCAGTACTTC. The encoded protein is CASSWGGTGARDEQYF.

The genes are TRBV5-4 and TRBJ2-1; 9 bases are a match to TRBD1. The germline V gene has CDR1 SGHNT and CDR2 YYREEE (reference sequence). The CDR3 is made up of 15 amino acids. V lost 4 bases to trimming and J lost 3 bases; unmatched junction nucleotides: 5. In nucleotides, the CDR3 is TGTGCCAGCAGCCAGGGACAGGGCGTCTACAATGAGCAGTTCTTC. It translates to CASSQGQGVYNEQFF.

V and J are TRBV5-1 and TRBJ1-6, with 10 bases lining up with TRBD1. Germline lookup yields CDR1 SGHRS and CDR2 YFSETQ. CDR3 length equals 15 residues. The trim removed 4 bases at V and 10 bases at J, leaving 8 bases unmatched. CDR3 amino acids: CASSAGDRGGSPLHF. CDR3 bases: TGCGCCAGCAGCGCGGGGGACAGGGGTGGCTCACCCCTCCACTTT.

V is TRBV4-3 and J is TRBJ2-7; tentative D call: TRBD1 (6 bases). The CDR3 runs 16 residues. Trimming left V 4 bases short and J 5 bases short, with 21 bases between. Germline V gene lookup returns CDR1 LGHNA and CDR2 YSLEER. The CDR3 DNA reads as TGCGCCAGCAGCCGATATTACCCCAGGGGATCAAACGAGCAGTACTTC. This sequence encodes CASSRYYPRGSNEQYF.